The clone carrying this T cell receptor beta chain showed up just once. Antigen unknown. This entry belongs to a study of T cell responses to AZD1222 COVID-19 vaccine. Clones were sequenced by immunoSEQ multiplex PCR, and TCRdb holds only the in-frame ones, with some missing. The table includes some 130,000 clones, approximately 90% detected once. The CDR3 extends over 12 amino acids. CDR1 MNHEY and CDR2 SVGEGT come from the germline V gene. V was trimmed by 4 bases and J by 4 bases, leaving 4 bases between them. Study-wide findings and caveats: The donor group comprised mostly white British people and more females; the analysis possibly underestimated clonal diversity.

This TCR was recovered from an adult in good health. This sequence joins TRBV6-2 or TRBV6-3 and TRBJ2-2; D call uncertain. Sequencing was performed on peripheral blood, taken on day 0 of AZD1222 vaccination. The CDR3 loop reads CASSSGTGELFF. The CDR3, as DNA: TGTGCCAGCAGTTCAGGCACCGGGGAGCTGTTTTTT.